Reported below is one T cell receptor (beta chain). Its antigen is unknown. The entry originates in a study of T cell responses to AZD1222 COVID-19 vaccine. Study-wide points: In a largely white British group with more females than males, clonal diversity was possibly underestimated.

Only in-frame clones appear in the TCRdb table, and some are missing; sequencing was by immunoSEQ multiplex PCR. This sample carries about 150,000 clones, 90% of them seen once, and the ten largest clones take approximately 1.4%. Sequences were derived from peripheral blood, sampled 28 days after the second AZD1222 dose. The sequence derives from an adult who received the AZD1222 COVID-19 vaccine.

The CDR3 nucleotides are TGTGCCAGCAGCTTAGGGGTAGCCTACGAGCAGTACTTC. This translates into CASSLGVAYEQYF. The V and J genes are TRBV7-2 and TRBJ2-7; D gene uncertain. Germline values: CDR1 SGHTA, CDR2 FQGNSA. The ends were cut back, 1 base at V and 2 bases at J, with 6 bases in the middle. The CDR3 runs to 13 residues.